Below, one T cell receptor (beta chain) is given with its context. Its antigen is currently unknown. The length of the CDR3 is 14 residues. The germline CDR1 and CDR2 sequences are LGHNT and FRNRAP. Trimming removed 7 bases from V and 3 bases from J; junction bases left unmatched: 7. TCRdb reprocessed the 5' RACE reads via MiXCR and lists one record per CDR3 protein. The repertoire has around 340,000 distinct CDR3 sequences, approximately 13% of them found once; the top ten carry 2.5% to 3.5%. The data derive from a study of T cells after yellow fever vaccination. Study-wide background: Fractions containing few cells were prepared with SMART-Seq v4 Ultra Low Input. Study-level findings and limits: There was a possibility that FACS-sorted repertoires contained abundant clonotypes contaminating from the bulk population. The booster saw the reappearance of most primary-vaccination clones (approximately 97% CD4, 88% CD8).

This material consisted of CD4+ T cells sorted from PBMCs, taken 15 days after the yellow fever booster vaccination. This sequence originates from a man aged 18 to 30 who received the YFV17D yellow fever vaccine. The chain uses TRBV12-5 and TRBJ1-1; TRBD1 aligns across 8 bases. CDR3 protein: CASVAGGWDTEAFF. The CDR3 coding sequence is TGTGCTAGTGTCGCAGGGGGCTGGGACACTGAAGCTTTCTTT.